One and the same sample provided the 10 T cell receptor beta chains below, sequenced in a study of blood T cell repertoires in COVID-19. Clones were read by immunoSEQ multiplex PCR, and TCRdb kept only the in-frame ones, dropping some. The sample consists of some 180,000 clones, approximately 85% of them appearing once. Sequencing was performed on PBMCs or T cells enriched from blood (not recorded which). These receptors came from a man aged 35 to 55 who had recovered from COVID-19.

V is TRBV9 and J is TRBJ2-1, with D possibly being TRBD2 (7 bases). The V gene lost 4 bases and the J gene lost 3 bases, with 14 bases spanning the gap. The CDR3 runs to 15 residues. The germline gives CDR1 SGDLS, CDR2 YYNGEE. This chain's CDR3 is CASSPTGTIYNEQFF. The CDR3, as DNA: TGTGCCAGCAGCCCCACAGGGACTATCTACAATGAGCAGTTCTTC.

The chain joins TRBV10-3 to TRBJ1-1; D might be TRBD1 (5 bases). The V end was cut by 0 bases, the J end by 2 bases, with 10 bases between. In germline, CDR1 is ENHRY, CDR2 SYGVKD. CDR3 length equals 15 residues. The CDR3 DNA reads as TGTGCCATCAGTGAGTCACTGGGGCTTAACACTGAAGCTTTCTTT. Translation gives CAISESLGLNTEAFF.

This clone showed up just a few times. The rearrangement links TRBV10-1 to TRBJ2-6, with D unresolved. CDR3 length: 18 residues. The V end lost 11 bases, the J end lost 2 bases, and 25 bases lay between the germline ends. Germline CDR1 is WNHNN and CDR2 is SYGVQD (reference sequence). The CDR3 spells CAARKPSVFCTGANVLTF. The CDR3 nucleotides are TGCGCCGCTAGGAAGCCCTCCGTGTTCTGTACTGGGGCCAACGTCCTGACTTTC.

The chain is built from TRBV5-1 and TRBJ1-1, with D maybe TRBD1 (5 bases). CDR1 and CDR2 from the germline V gene are SGHRS and YFSETQ. V lost 1 base, J lost 1 base, and 8 bases lay in between. This CDR3 has 14 residues. As DNA, the CDR3 is TGCGCCAGCAGCTTGCAGGACAAGAACACTGAAGCTTTCTTT. Protein: CASSLQDKNTEAFF. Full variable domain (outside the CDR3, taken from reference TRBV5-1 and TRBJ1-1): KAGVTQTPRYLIKTRGQQVTLSCSPISGHRSVSWYQQTPGQGLQFLFEYFSETQRNKGNFPGRFSGRQFSNSRSEMNVSTLELGDSALYLCASSLQDKNTEAFFGQGTRLTVV.

The V gene is TRBV7-9, the J gene TRBJ1-2, with TRBD1 matching 8 bases. The CDR3 extends over 16 amino acids. Germline-derived CDR1 and CDR2 are SEHNR and FQNEAQ (reference sequence). The J segment lost 2 bases and the V segment lost 0 bases, leaving 5 bases of the junction unmatched. The CDR3 protein is CASSLATGVYNYGYTF. CDR3 sequence (DNA): TGTGCCAGCAGCTTAGCGACAGGGGTCTACAACTATGGCTACACCTTC.

This clone was picked up a small number of times. The chain joins TRBV6-5 to TRBJ2-7; D gene unclear. The CDR3 length is 15 residues. Germline V CDR1 and CDR2: MNHEY, SVGAGI. V gave up 7 bases and J gave up 2 bases, with 18 bases separating them. CDR3 in amino acids: CASNRGVATPYEQYF. In DNA form, the CDR3 reads TGTGCCAGCAACCGAGGAGTAGCTACCCCCTACGAGCAGTACTTC.

This chain joins TRBV5-5 and TRBJ2-7; a possible D gene is TRBD1 (5 bases). V was cut by 4 bases and J by 3 bases, with 8 bases left in between. Germline V gene lookup returns CDR1 SGHKS and CDR2 YYEKEE (reference sequence). The CDR3 has 12 residues. The CDR3 bases are TGTGCCAGCAGCGCCACAGGCTACGAGCAGTACTTC. Translated, it gives CASSATGYEQYF.

The chain has TRBV5-1 and TRBJ1-1; TRBD1 aligns across 7 bases. The CDR3 covers 14 residues. V shed 4 bases, J shed 5 bases, and the junction held 8 bases outside the gene matches. The germline CDR1 and CDR2 sequences are SGHRS and YFSETQ. The DNA for the CDR3 is TGCGCCAGCAGCCCCCAGGGGGTGCGGACTGAAGCTTTCTTT. This sequence encodes CASSPQGVRTEAFF.

This clone was picked up a small number of times. The chain couples TRBV5-1 to TRBJ2-7, with 10 nucleotides matching TRBD1. In germline, CDR1 is SGHRS, CDR2 YFSETQ. J gave up 2 bases and V 0 bases, and 5 bases lay outside the gene matches. The CDR3 runs to 16 residues. The DNA for the CDR3 is TGCGCCAGCAGCTTGGGTGGACAGGGGGGCACCTACGAGCAGTACTTC. Its protein is CASSLGGQGGTYEQYF.

This sequence joins TRBV7-9 and TRBJ2-3; the D is unclear. Between the trimmed V and J ends, which lost 5 bases and 2 bases, there was a span of 2 bases. CDR1 and CDR2 from the germline V gene are SEHNR and FQNEAQ (reference sequence). CDR3 size: 11 residues. The CDR3 spells CASSLTDTQYF. The CDR3 region has the DNA TGTGCCAGCAGCCTCACAGATACGCAGTATTTT. The full variable domain, completed using reference TRBV7-9 and TRBJ2-3, is DTGVSQNPRHKITKRGQNVTFRCDPISEHNRLYWYRQTLGQGPEFLTYFQNEAQLEKSRLLSDRFSAERPKGSFSTLEIQRTEQGDSAMYLCASSLTDTQYFGPGTRLTVL.